The clone carrying this T cell receptor beta chain came up a few times. This sample was taken from a study of blood T cells in healthy people across ages. The second PCR ran about 6 to 11 cycles with a sample-barcoded 5' primer and J-beta primers. Using its own MiXCR run on the 5' RACE reads, TCRdb lists one record per CDR3 protein. Altogether some 1.5 million distinct CDR3 sequences are present, 28% being singletons, with the ten largest covering roughly 8%. Trimming took off 3 bases at V and 4 bases at J, with 12 bases between the two ends. Germline CDR1 reads SEHNR; CDR2 reads FQNEAQ (reference sequence). There are 14 residues in the CDR3.

The chain has TRBV7-9 and TRBJ1-1; TRBD1 might be the D (5 bases). This clonotype was obtained from a woman aged 30 to 39 in good health. The sequencing sample was made of blood. CDR3 nucleotide sequence: TGTGCCAGCAGCTTTGGCGCTGGGGGCACTGAAGCTTTCTTT. It codes for CASSFGAGGTEAFF. The full variable domain, its missing parts supplied by reference TRBV7-9 and TRBJ1-1, is DTGVSQNPRHKITKRGQNVTFRCDPISEHNRLYWYRQTLGQGPEFLTYFQNEAQLEKSRLLSDRFSAERPKGSFSTLEIQRTEQGDSAMYLCASSFGAGGTEAFFGQGTRLTVV.